One sample yielded the 15 T cell receptor beta chains listed below, sequenced in a study of blood T cell repertoires in COVID-19. The table came from immunoSEQ multiplex PCR; TCRdb's copy has only in-frame clones and leaves some out. The top ten clones hold about 3% of a sample with hundreds of thousands of clones, roughly 90% of them seen once. The specimen sequenced was peripheral blood. Receptors originate from a woman aged 25 to 45 with COVID-19, enrolled during active disease.

V is TRBV2 and J is TRBJ2-2, with D possibly TRBD1 on 6 matching bases. V lost 3 bases and J 2 bases, leaving 13 bases between the germline ends. Per germline, CDR1 SNHLY and CDR2 FYNNEI. The CDR3 has 16 residues. CDR3 in amino acids: CASSDDRRRNTGELFF. CDR3 in DNA: TGTGCCAGCAGTGACGACAGGCGGCGTAACACCGGGGAGCTGTTTTTT.

The CDR3 DNA follows: TGCAGCGTTGTAAGTAAGGGGTGGAGTACGCAGTATTTT. Its translation: CSVVSKGWSTQYF. The rearrangement uses TRBV29-1 and TRBJ2-3, with D possibly being TRBD1 (5 bases). Germline CDR1 is SQVTM and CDR2 is ANQGSEA. Between the trimmed V and J ends, which lost 4 bases and 8 bases, there was a span of 16 bases. The CDR3 contains 13 residues.

The chain is built from TRBV6-6 and TRBJ1-5; D uncertain. CDR1 is MNHNY, CDR2 SVGAGI, per germline (reference sequence). This CDR3 has 14 residues. V lost 6 bases and J lost 2, with 11 bases in between. CDR3 coding DNA: TGTGCCAGCAGGACGAGTACAGGCAATCAGCCCCAGCATTTT. Protein: CASRTSTGNQPQHF.

The CDR3 here is CASSPTGNYGYTF. The CDR3 nucleotides are TGTGCCAGCAGCCCTACAGGGAACTATGGCTACACCTTC. This chain uses TRBV5-6 with TRBJ1-2, with D maybe TRBD1 (6 bases). V lost 4 bases and J 2 bases, leaving 9 bases between the germline ends. The V gene's germline CDR1 is SGHDT and CDR2 YYEEEE. The CDR3 contains 13 residues.

The chain joins TRBV29-1 to TRBJ2-7; D perhaps matches TRBD2 (6 bases). The length of the CDR3 is 15 residues. CDR1 and CDR2 from the germline V gene are SQVTM and ANQGSEA. V gave up 0 bases and J gave up 0 bases, with 12 bases separating them. The CDR3 DNA follows: TGCAGCGTTGAAGATCACGGGGGTGGCTCCTACGAGCAGTACTTC. This sequence encodes CSVEDHGGGSYEQYF.

This chain uses TRBV2 with TRBJ1-5; TRBD1 matches at 7 bases. The germline V gene encodes CDR1 SNHLY and CDR2 FYNNEI. Losses at the gene ends were 4 bases for V and 3 bases for J; bases not matched to a gene: 3. This CDR3 comprises 14 residues. CDR3 region: CASSGGQPNQPQHF. As DNA, the CDR3 is TGTGCCAGCAGTGGGGGACAGCCCAATCAGCCCCAGCATTTT.

This clone was detected once. J is TRBJ2-7 and V is TRBV10-1; TRBD1 is a possible D gene (6 bases). V lost 5 bases and J 4 bases, leaving 9 bases between the germline ends. Per the germline V gene, CDR1 is WNHNN and CDR2 is SYGVQD (reference sequence). CDR3 length equals 12 residues. The CDR3 loop reads CASSLDSYEQYV. CDR3 sequence (DNA): TGCGCCAGCAGTCTGGACAGTTACGAGCAGTACGTC.

The J gene is TRBJ2-2, the V gene TRBV18, with TRBD1 matching 8 bases. The CDR3 has 14 residues. V dropped 1 base and J dropped 14; count of bases not matched to a gene: 9. The V gene's germline CDR1 is KGHSH and CDR2 LQKENI. This chain's CDR3 is CASSPLAGGRFLFF. For the CDR3, the DNA is TGTGCCAGCTCACCACTCGCAGGGGGCCGCTTTCTGTTTTTT. Drawing the rest from reference TRBV18 and TRBJ2-2, the complete variable domain is NAGVMQNPRHLVRRRGQEARLRCSPMKGHSHVYWYRQLPEEGLKFMVYLQKENIIDESGMPKERFSAEFPKEGPSILRIQQVVRGDSAAYFCASSPLAGGRFLFFGEGSRLTVL.

The V and J genes are TRBV7-9 and TRBJ2-1; D remains ambiguous. V was cut by 4 bases and J by 4 bases, with 5 bases left in between. The CDR3 sequence is 12 residues long. Germline CDR1 and CDR2: SEHNR and FQNEAQ (reference sequence). In DNA, the CDR3 is TGTGCCAGCAGCTCGACATACAATGAGCAGTTCTTC. Translation: CASSSTYNEQFF.

This chain joins TRBV7-2 and TRBJ2-1, with TRBD2 matching over 8 bases. The V segment lost 2 bases and the J segment 0 bases; nucleotides outside the gene matches: 3. This CDR3 spans 16 amino acids. Germline-derived CDR1 and CDR2 are SGHTA and FQGNSA. The CDR3 DNA sequence: TGTGCCAGCAGCTTAATGAGCGGGAGCTCCTACAATGAGCAGTTCTTC. Amino acid sequence: CASSLMSGSSYNEQFF.

This clone showed up just once. The chain recombines TRBV6-5 with TRBJ1-4; D remains unclear. V was cut by 7 bases and J by 7 bases, with 16 bases left in between. The CDR3 is 14 amino acids. Germline CDR1 reads MNHEY; CDR2 reads SVGAGI. The CDR3: CASTHRGGGEKLFF. The CDR3 nucleotides read TGTGCCAGCACCCACCGCGGAGGAGGTGAAAAACTGTTTTTT.

This chain joins TRBV14 and TRBJ2-5; D perhaps matches TRBD2 (6 bases). CDR3 size: 13 residues. Germline CDR1 SGHDN, CDR2 FVKESK. The ends were cut back, 0 bases at V and 4 bases at J, with 6 bases in the middle. The CDR3 is CASSQEGGETQYF. The CDR3 region has the DNA TGTGCCAGCAGCCAAGAGGGGGGAGAGACCCAGTACTTC.

The chain recombines TRBV5-4 with TRBJ2-3; D is uncertain. Germline V lookup: CDR1 SGHNT, CDR2 YYREEE (reference sequence). Trimming took off 2 bases at V and 0 bases at J, with 10 bases between the two ends. This CDR3 has 15 residues. Written as DNA, the CDR3 is TGTGCCAGCAGCTTTGGCCGGGTGAGCACAGATACGCAGTATTTT. Translating it yields CASSFGRVSTDTQYF.

On this clone itself: The same CDR3 also results from other DNA sequences found in this sample. The chain has TRBV24-1 and TRBJ1-1; D is ambiguous. The CDR3 contains 13 residues. V dropped 1 base and J dropped 1 base, with 3 bases sitting between them. Germline CDR1 reads KGHDR; CDR2 reads SFDVKD. The CDR3 nucleotides read TGTGCCACCAGTGATTTTAGGAACACTGAAGCTTTCTTT. Protein sequence: CATSDFRNTEAFF.

The chain uses TRBV5-4 and TRBJ2-1; TRBD1 agrees at 7 bases. This CDR3 has 15 residues. Germline V gives CDR1 SGHNT, CDR2 YYREEE (reference sequence). V dropped 5 bases and J dropped 8; count of bases not matched to a gene: 13. CDR3 coding DNA: TGTGCCAGCAGTAGGGGAGACAGGGTGGCGGATGAGCAGTTCTTC. This codes for CASSRGDRVADEQFF.